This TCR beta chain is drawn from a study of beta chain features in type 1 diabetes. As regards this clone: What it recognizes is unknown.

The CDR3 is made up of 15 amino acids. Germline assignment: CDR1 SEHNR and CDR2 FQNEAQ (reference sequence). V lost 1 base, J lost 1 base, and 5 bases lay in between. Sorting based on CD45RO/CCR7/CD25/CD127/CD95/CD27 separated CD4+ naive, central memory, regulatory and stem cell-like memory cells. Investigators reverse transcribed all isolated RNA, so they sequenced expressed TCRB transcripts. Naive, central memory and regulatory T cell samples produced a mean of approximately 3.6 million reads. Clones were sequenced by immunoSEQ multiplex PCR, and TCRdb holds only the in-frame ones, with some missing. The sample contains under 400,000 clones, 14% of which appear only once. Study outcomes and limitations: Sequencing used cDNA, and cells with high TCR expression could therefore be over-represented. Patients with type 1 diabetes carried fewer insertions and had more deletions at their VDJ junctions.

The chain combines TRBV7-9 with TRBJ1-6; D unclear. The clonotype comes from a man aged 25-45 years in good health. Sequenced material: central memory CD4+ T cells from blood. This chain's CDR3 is CASSLDMSYNSPLHF. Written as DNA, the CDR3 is TGTGCCAGCAGCTTAGATATGTCCTATAATTCACCCCTCCACTTT.